Listed here are 9 T cell receptor beta chains from one sample, sequenced in a study of regulatory T cells in long-lasting Graves disease. To make TCR beta libraries, researchers used iRepertoire HTBI primers and Arm-PCR of CDR3 regions. TCRdb ran MiXCR on the multiplex PCR reads and lists one entry per CDR3 protein. This sample carries some 490,000 distinct CDR3 sequences, around 12% of them seen once, and the ten largest clones take around 10%. The time point was: newly diagnosed GD, antithyroid drugs for less than 3 months. Researchers made the TCR library from RNA that was extracted from PBMCs. The data also belong to a second study, concerning T cells in Graves' hyperthyroidism and ophthalmopathy.

The starting material was peripheral blood mononuclear cells (PBMCs), obtained at new diagnosis, from a patient treated with antithyroid drugs. All receptors come from a woman under 40 with Graves disease.

This clonotype was detected many times. The rearrangement links TRBV24-1 to TRBJ1-5; D is perhaps TRBD1 (5 bases). Trimming pared 5 bases from V and 6 bases from J, leaving 13 bases between. This CDR3 is built from 14 residues. Germline V CDR1 and CDR2: KGHDR, SFDVKD. This CDR3 is CATSARGSGQPQHF. CDR3 sequence (DNA): TGTGCCACCAGTGCTCGGGGGTCGGGTCAGCCCCAGCATTTT.

The chain combines TRBV19 with TRBJ1-1, with 8 bases identical to TRBD1. J gave up 5 bases and V 7 bases, and 6 bases lay outside the gene matches. This CDR3 region has 13 residues. Germline CDR1 and CDR2: LNHDA and SQIVND (reference sequence). The DNA for the CDR3 is TGTGCCAGTACCTATACAGGGGGAACTGAAGCTTTCTTT. Protein product: CASTYTGGTEAFF. The full variable domain, with the rest looked up from reference TRBV19 and TRBJ1-1, is DGGITQSPKYLFRKEGQNVTLSCEQNLNHDAMYWYRQDPGQGLRLIYYSQIVNDFQKGDIAEGYSVSREKKESFPLTVTSAQKNPTAFYLCASTYTGGTEAFFGQGTRLTVV.

In its sample, this clonotype was seen many times. For the CDR3, the DNA is TGTGCCAGCAGGATTACTCTAACAGATACGCAGTATTTT. Protein: CASRITLTDTQYF. The chain is built from TRBV28 and TRBJ2-3; no firm D call. Germline V gene lookup returns CDR1 MDHEN and CDR2 SYDVKM. The CDR3 covers 13 residues. The ends were cut back, 6 bases at V and 3 bases at J, with 10 bases in the middle.

The chain has TRBV20-1 and TRBJ2-7, with D perhaps TRBD2 (5 bases). Germline values: CDR1 DFQATT, CDR2 SNEGSKA (reference sequence). Trimming shortened V by 6 bases and J by 2 bases, and 11 bases separated the two germline ends. CDR3 length equals 12 residues. The CDR3 loop is CSAALGPYEQYF. Here the CDR3 DNA reads TGCAGTGCAGCACTAGGTCCCTACGAGCAGTACTTC.

This clonotype was seen at least ten times. V and J are TRBV28 and TRBJ2-1, with 12 bases lining up with TRBD2. Germline loops: CDR1 MDHEN, CDR2 SYDVKM. This CDR3 contains 15 residues. V lost 7 bases, J lost 8 bases, and 9 bases stayed unmatched. CDR3 in amino acids: CASTSGTSGFYEQFF. The DNA of the CDR3 is TGTGCCAGCACCTCGGGGACTAGCGGGTTCTATGAGCAGTTCTTC.

This clonotype has just a few counts. V and J are TRBV5-1 and TRBJ1-5; D is ambiguous. Per germline, CDR1 SGHRS and CDR2 YFSETQ. CDR3 length: 13 amino acids. Deletions cut 4 bases from V and 9 bases from J, with 14 bases between. In DNA form, the CDR3 reads TGCGCCAGCAGCAATTTTGTCATTACGCCCCAGCATTTT. Its protein is CASSNFVITPQHF.

Details on this clonotype: A read error may be the cause here, since a much bigger clone is one base away. CDR3 region: CTWSGAGAWETQYF. CDR3 nucleotides: TGTACCTGGAGTGGGGCAGGGGCATGGGAGACCCAGTACTTC. The rearrangement links TRBV30 to TRBJ2-1, with D possibly matching TRBD1 (6 bases). The DNA end is more similar to TRBJ2-5, so the J call may be wrong. CDR1 GTSNPN and CDR2 SVGIG come from the germline V gene (reference sequence). CDR3 length: 14 amino acids.

This clonotype turned up a few times. This rearrangement joins TRBV6-6 to TRBJ2-2; D remains ambiguous. The CDR3 sequence is 16 residues long. Germline V gene sequence: CDR1 MNHNY, CDR2 SVGAGI (reference sequence). Trimming pared 0 bases from V and 1 base from J, leaving 9 bases between. This CDR3 is CASSYSIFGNTGELFF. CDR3 nucleotide sequence: TGTGCCAGCAGTTACTCGATCTTTGGGAACACCGGGGAGCTGTTTTTT.

The table lists this clonotype with many counts. The chain recombines TRBV29-1 with TRBJ1-1; unclear D gene. Trimming left V 3 bases short and J 1 base short, with 6 bases between. Germline V CDR1 and CDR2: SQVTM, ANQGSEA. The CDR3 is 12 residues long. Here the CDR3 DNA reads TGCAGCGTTGATCTGGGGAACACTGAAGCTTTCTTT. It encodes CSVDLGNTEAFF.